This T cell receptor beta chain stems from a study of vaccination effects on CD4 cells after COVID-19. The table came from immunoSEQ multiplex PCR; TCRdb's copy has only in-frame clones and leaves some out. The top ten clones hold about 4% of a sample with about 63,000 clones, around three quarters of them seen once. On this clone itself: Antigen: not known.

This CDR3 contains 15 residues. V shed 3 bases and J 2 bases; nucleotides not matched to a gene: 4. In germline, CDR1 is SGHAT, CDR2 FQNNGV. Expansion of antigen-specific CD4+ T cells with viral peptide pools was carried out by the ViraFEST assay before sequencing. Following a roughly 10-day culture, CD4+ T cells were purified. Nucleocapsid antibodies stayed negative before and after vaccination, showing no earlier SARS-CoV-2 infection. Here the sequenced sample was CD4+ T cells from PBMCs cultured with HCoV-OC43 spike peptides, taken before COVID-19 vaccination. Subset described: HCoV-OC43 spike overlapping peptide pool stimulation. This receptor was obtained from a human donor who received a COVID-19 vaccine. The V call is TRBV11-2, the J call TRBJ2-5; 9 bases align to TRBD1. CDR3 loop: CASSFTGTGQETQYF. CDR3 in DNA: TGTGCCAGCAGCTTTACCGGGACAGGGCAAGAGACCCAGTACTTC.